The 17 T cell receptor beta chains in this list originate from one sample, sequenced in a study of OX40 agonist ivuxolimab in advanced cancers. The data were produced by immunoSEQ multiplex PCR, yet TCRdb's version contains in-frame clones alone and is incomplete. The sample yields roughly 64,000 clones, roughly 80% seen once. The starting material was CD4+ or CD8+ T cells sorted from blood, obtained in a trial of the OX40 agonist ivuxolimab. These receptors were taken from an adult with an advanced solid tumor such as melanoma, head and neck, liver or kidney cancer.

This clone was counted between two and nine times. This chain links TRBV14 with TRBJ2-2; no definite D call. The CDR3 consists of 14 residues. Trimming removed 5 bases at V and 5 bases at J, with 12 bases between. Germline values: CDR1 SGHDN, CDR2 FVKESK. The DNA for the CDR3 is TGTGCCAGCAGCAAGGCGTTGTCAACCGGGGAGCTGTTTTTT. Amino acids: CASSKALSTGELFF.

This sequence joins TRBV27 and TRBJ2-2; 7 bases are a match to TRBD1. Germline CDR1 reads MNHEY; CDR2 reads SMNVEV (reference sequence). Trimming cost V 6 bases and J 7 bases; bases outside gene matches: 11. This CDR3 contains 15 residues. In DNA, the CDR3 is TGTGCCAGCAGACCCGGGGCAGGGGGTATCGGGGAGCTGTTTTTT. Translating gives CASRPGAGGIGELFF.

CDR3 sequence reads: CASSINRGLNEKLFF. The CDR3 coding sequence is TGTGCCAGCAGCATAAACAGGGGGCTTAATGAAAAACTGTTTTTT. The chain couples TRBV4-2 to TRBJ1-4; 9 bases map to TRBD1. Germline V CDR1 and CDR2: LGHNA, YNFKEQ. After removal of 5 bases from V and 4 bases from J, the junction contained 5 bases not matched to a gene. The CDR3 is 15 residues long.

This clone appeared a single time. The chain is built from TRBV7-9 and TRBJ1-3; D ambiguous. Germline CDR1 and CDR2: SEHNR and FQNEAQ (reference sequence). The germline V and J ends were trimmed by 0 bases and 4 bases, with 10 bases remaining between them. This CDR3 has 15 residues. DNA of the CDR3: TGTGCCAGCAGCTTAGCGGCGGGTTCGGGAAACACCATATATTTT. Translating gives CASSLAAGSGNTIYF. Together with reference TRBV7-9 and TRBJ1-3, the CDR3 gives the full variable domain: DTGVSQNPRHKITKRGQNVTFRCDPISEHNRLYWYRQTLGQGPEFLTYFQNEAQLEKSRLLSDRFSAERPKGSFSTLEIQRTEQGDSAMYLCASSLAAGSGNTIYFGEGSWLTVV.

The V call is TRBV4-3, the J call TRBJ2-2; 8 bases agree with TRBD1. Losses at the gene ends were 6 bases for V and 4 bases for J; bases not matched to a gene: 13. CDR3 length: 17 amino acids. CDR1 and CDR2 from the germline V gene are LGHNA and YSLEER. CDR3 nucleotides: TGCGCCAGCAGGTATAACCAGGGGGCTTTGGTCACCGGGGAGCTGTTTTTT. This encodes CASRYNQGALVTGELFF.

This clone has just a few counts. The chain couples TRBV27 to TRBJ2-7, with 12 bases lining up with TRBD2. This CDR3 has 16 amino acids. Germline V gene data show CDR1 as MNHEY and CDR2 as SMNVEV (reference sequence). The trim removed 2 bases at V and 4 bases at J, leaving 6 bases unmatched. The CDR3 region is CASSLRASGRAYEQYF. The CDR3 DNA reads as TGTGCCAGCAGTTTACGGGCTAGCGGGAGGGCTTACGAGCAGTACTTC.

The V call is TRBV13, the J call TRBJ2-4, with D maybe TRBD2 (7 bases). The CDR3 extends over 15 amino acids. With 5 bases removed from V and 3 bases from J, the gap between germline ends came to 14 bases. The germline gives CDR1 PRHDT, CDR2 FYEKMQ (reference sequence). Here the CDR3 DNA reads TGTGCCAGCAGCCGGGCAGGGGAGGGCAAAAACATTCAGTACTTC. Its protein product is CASSRAGEGKNIQYF.

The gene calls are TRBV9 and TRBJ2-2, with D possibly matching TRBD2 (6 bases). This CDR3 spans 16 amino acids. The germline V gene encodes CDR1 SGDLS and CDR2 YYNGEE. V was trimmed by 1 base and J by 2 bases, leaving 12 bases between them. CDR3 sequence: CASSVMEGINTGELFF. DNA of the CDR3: TGTGCCAGCAGCGTAATGGAGGGGATTAACACCGGGGAGCTGTTTTTT.

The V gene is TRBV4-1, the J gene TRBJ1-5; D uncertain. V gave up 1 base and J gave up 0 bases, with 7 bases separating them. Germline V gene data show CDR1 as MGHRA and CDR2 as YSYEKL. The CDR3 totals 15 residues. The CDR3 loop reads CASSQGQISNQPQHF. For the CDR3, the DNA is TGCGCCAGCAGCCAAGGACAAATTAGCAATCAGCCCCAGCATTTT.

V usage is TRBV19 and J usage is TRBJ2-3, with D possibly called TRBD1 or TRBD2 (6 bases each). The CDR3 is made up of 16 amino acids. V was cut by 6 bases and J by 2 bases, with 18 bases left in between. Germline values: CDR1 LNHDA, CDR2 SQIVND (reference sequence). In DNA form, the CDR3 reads TGTGCCAGTAGCCCTTCGAGGACGGGGGCCACAGATACGCAGTATTTT. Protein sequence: CASSPSRTGATDTQYF. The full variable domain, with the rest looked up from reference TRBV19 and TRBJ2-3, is DGGITQSPKYLFRKEGQNVTLSCEQNLNHDAMYWYRQDPGQGLRLIYYSQIVNDFQKGDIAEGYSVSREKKESFPLTVTSAQKNPTAFYLCASSPSRTGATDTQYFGPGTRLTVL.

CDR3 nucleotide sequence: TGTGCCAGCAGCAATAATCAGCCCCAGCATTTT. It yields the protein CASSNNQPQHF. The chain has TRBV6-1 and TRBJ1-5; D is unclear. In germline, CDR1 is MNHNS, CDR2 SASEGT. The V end lost 6 bases, the J end lost 4 bases, and 4 bases lay between the germline ends. The CDR3 runs 11 residues.

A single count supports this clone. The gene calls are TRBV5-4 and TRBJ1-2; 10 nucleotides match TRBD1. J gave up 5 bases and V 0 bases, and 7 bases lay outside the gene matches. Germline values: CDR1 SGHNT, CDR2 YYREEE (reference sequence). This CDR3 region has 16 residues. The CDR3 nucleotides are TGTGCCAGCAGCTTGGATCGACAGGGGGCTAGGTATGGCTACACCTTC. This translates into CASSLDRQGARYGYTF.

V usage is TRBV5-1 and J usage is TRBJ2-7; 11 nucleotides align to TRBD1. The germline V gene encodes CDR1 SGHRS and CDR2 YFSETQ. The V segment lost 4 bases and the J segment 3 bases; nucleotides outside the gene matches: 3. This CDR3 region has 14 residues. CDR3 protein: CASSPGTGGYEQYF. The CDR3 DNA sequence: TGCGCCAGCAGCCCCGGGACAGGGGGCTACGAGCAGTACTTC.

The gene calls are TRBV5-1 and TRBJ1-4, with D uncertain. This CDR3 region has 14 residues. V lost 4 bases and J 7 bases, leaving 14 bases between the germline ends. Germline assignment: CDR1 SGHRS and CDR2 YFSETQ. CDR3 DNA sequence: TGCGCCAGCAGCCCCCCCGAGGGAGGTGAAAAACTGTTTTTT. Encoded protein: CASSPPEGGEKLFF.

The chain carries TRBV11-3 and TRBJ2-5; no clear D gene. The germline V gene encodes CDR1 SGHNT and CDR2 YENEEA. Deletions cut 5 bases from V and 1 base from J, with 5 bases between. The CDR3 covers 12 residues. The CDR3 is CASSAFQETQYF. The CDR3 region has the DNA TGTGCCAGCAGCGCATTCCAAGAGACCCAGTACTTC.

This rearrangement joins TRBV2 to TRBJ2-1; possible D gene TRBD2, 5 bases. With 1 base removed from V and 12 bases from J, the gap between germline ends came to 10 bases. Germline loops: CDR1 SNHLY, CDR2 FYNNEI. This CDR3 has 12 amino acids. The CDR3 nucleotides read TGTGCCAGCAGTGAAGGGAGGTGGGGGCAGTTCTTC. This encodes CASSEGRWGQFF. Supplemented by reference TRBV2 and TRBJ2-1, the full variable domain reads EPEVTQTPSHQVTQMGQEVILRCVPISNHLYFYWYRQILGQKVEFLVSFYNNEISEKSEIFDDQFSVERPDGSNFTLKIRSTKLEDSAMYFCASSEGRWGQFFGPGTRLTVL.

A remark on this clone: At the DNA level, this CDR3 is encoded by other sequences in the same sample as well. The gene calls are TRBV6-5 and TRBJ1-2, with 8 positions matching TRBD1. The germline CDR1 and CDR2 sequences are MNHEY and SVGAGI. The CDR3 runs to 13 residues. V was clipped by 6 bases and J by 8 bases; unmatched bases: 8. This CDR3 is CASRRAGGDGYTF. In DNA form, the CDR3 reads TGTGCCAGCAGGAGGGCAGGGGGCGACGGCTACACCTTC.